These 6 T cell receptor beta chains share one sample of origin, sequenced in a study of blood T cell repertoires in COVID-19. Sequencing was performed with immunoSEQ multiplex PCR; in TCRdb, only in-frame clones are kept and a portion is missing. The sample yields 300,000 to 350,000 clones, about 87% seen once. Sequencing was performed on PBMCs or T cells enriched from blood (not recorded which). These receptors were collected from a man aged 30 to 39 who had recovered from COVID-19.

The chain uses TRBV7-9 and TRBJ2-1; TRBD2 matches 11 bases. Germline values: CDR1 SEHNR, CDR2 FQNEAQ (reference sequence). J was trimmed by 1 base and V by 6 bases; bases with no gene match: 8. The CDR3 consists of 17 residues. CDR3 region: CASRPLAGGPSYNEQFF. The CDR3 region has the DNA TGTGCCAGCAGACCCTTAGCGGGGGGGCCTTCCTACAATGAGCAGTTCTTC.

Only one count was recorded for this clone. The V gene is TRBV5-4, the J gene TRBJ1-2, with 10 bases fitting TRBD1. Losses at the gene ends were 4 bases for V and 1 base for J; bases not matched to a gene: 4. The CDR3 runs to 15 residues. Germline-derived CDR1 and CDR2 are SGHNT and YYREEE (reference sequence). Here the CDR3 reads CASSPGTGDNYGYTF. CDR3 sequence (DNA): TGTGCCAGCAGCCCGGGGACAGGGGATAACTATGGCTACACCTTC.

J is TRBJ2-1 and V is TRBV5-4, with 11 bases that match TRBD2. This CDR3 spans 15 amino acids. After removal of 2 bases from V and 8 bases from J, the junction contained 6 bases not matched to a gene. From germline, CDR1 is SGHNT and CDR2 YYREEE (reference sequence). Here the CDR3 DNA reads TGTGCCAGCAGCTTAAGCCTAGCGGGGGGCTATGAGCAGTTCTTC. This gives the protein CASSLSLAGGYEQFF.

This clone has more than one count but fewer than ten. This rearrangement joins TRBV28 to TRBJ1-1, with TRBD1 identical over 9 bases. The CDR3 spans 18 residues. The germline CDR1 and CDR2 sequences are MDHEN and SYDVKM. V was pared by 5 bases and J by 3 bases, with 16 bases of the junction left unmatched. The CDR3 DNA sequence: TGTGCCAGCAGTATCTTACCGGGGACAGGGCTGGGGTACACTGAAGCTTTCTTT. Amino acids: CASSILPGTGLGYTEAFF.

J is TRBJ1-2 and V is TRBV9, with 8 bases identical to TRBD1. V shed 2 bases, J shed 7 bases, and the junction held 10 bases outside the gene matches. The V gene's germline CDR1 is SGDLS and CDR2 YYNGEE. This CDR3 spans 15 amino acids. This CDR3 reads CASSVTGQASRGYTF. In DNA form, the CDR3 reads TGTGCCAGCAGCGTTACGGGACAGGCGTCTCGTGGCTACACCTTC.

The V call is TRBV10-1, the J call TRBJ2-3, with TRBD2 matching 13 bases. V shed 2 bases and J 6 bases; nucleotides not matched to a gene: 8. The CDR3 sequence is 17 residues long. Germline V gene data show CDR1 as WNHNN and CDR2 as SYGVQD (reference sequence). The CDR3, as DNA: TGCGCCAGCAGTGAGCCCGTACTAGCGGGGGGGCCTGATACGCAGTATTTT. Its protein is CASSEPVLAGGPDTQYF.